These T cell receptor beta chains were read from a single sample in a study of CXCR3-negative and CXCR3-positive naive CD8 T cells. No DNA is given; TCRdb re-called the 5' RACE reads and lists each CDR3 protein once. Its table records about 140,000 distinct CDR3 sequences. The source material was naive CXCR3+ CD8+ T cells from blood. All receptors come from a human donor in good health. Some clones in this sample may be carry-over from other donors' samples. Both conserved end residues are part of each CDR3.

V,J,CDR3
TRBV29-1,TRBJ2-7,CSVEDASGRPYEQYF
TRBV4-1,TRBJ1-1,CASRRTVNTEAFF
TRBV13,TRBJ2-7,CASSSTGVEQYF
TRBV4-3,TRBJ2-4,CASSRGSNLAKNIQYF
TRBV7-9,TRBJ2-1,CASSSGRAEQFF
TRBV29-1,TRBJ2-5,CSVEDLGQGQETQYF
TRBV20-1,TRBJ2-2,CSARPSGDTGELFF
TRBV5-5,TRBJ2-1,CASHWEVSYNEQFF
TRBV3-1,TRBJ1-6,CASSPIRRNFNSPLHF
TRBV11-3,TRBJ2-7,CASSLDRGYEQYF
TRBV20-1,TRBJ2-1,CSARVPSRVKGGNEQFF
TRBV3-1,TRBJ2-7,CASSQRDGGYEQYF
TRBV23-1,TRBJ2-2,CASSQLTGLYSGELFF
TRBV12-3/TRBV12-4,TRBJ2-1,CASSIKTGTRSNEQFF
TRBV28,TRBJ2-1,CASSFRGLTYNEQFF
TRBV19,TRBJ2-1,CATSIATVNNEQFF
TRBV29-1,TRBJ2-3,CSVERRLLEGTRDTQYF
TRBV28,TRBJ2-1,CASRPRGGRADNEQFF
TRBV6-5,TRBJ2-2,CASSYAKLAGGSTGELFF
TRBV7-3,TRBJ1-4,CARSPTGADEKLFF
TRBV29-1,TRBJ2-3,CSVEDGGTDTQYF
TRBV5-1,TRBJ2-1,CASSPQGIAGGPGEQFF
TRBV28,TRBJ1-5,CASSQAGEQLSVNQPQHF
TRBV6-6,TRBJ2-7,CASSSVLYEQYF
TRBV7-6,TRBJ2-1,CASSSSSGAYNEQFF
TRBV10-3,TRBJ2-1,CAISESIAAPSYNEQFF
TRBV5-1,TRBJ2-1,CASSLLGPTSSGTLVYNEQFF
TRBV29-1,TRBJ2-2,CSVTGVKNTGELFF
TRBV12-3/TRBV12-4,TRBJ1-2,CASSFAPSVANYGYTF
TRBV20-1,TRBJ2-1,CSAQDWVPGNEQFF
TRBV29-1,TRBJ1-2,CSVGWRGGDGYTF
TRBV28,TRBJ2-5,CASSLLAGSETQYF
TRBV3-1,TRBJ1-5,CASSQEGGQPNQPQHF
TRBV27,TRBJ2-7,CASSPGESYEQYF
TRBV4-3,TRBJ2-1,CASSQDTQGGDEQFF
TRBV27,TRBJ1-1,CASGLRPVQNTEAFF
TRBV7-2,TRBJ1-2,CASSPFLQDRTGHGYSF
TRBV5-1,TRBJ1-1,CASSSGDLEPNTEAFF
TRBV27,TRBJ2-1,CASSEGTGPGEQFF
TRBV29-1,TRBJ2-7,CSVRGVTSYYEQYF
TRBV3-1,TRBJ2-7,CASSQDRLAWSYEQYF
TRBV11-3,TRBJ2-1,CASSQGTGALNEQFF
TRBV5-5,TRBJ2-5,CASSLVPSSTYQETQYF
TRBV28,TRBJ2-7,CASSLFLRDSYEQYF
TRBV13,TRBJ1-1,CASSLRAGGTEAFF
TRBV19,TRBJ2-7,CASSTGTGGYEQYF
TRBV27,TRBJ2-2,CASSRANTGELFF
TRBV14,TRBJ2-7,CASSQGDRAGYEQYF
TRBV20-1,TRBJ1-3,CSARAPVGNTIYF
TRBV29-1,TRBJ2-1,CSAWTGVNADNEQFF
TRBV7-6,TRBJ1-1,CASSLERDMNTEAFF
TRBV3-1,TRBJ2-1,CASSPGASGGAVLLYNEQFF